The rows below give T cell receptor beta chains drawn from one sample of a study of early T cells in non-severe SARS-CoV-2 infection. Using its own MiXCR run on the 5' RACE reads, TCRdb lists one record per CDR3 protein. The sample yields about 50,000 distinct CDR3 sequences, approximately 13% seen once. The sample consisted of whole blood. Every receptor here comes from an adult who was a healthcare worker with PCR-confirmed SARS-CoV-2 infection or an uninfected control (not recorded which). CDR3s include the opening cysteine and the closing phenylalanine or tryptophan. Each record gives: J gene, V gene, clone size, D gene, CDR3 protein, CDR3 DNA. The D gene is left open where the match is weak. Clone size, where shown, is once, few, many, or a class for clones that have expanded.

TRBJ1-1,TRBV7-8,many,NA,CASSFTGFTEAFF,TGTGCCAGCAGCTTTACAGGGTTCACTGAAGCTTTCTTT
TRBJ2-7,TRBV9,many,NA,CASSVSGGGSYEQYF,TGTGCCAGCAGCGTGTCAGGGGGAGGGTCCTACGAGCAGTACTTC
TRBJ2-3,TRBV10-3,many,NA,CAISERGARDTQYF,TGTGCCATCAGTGAGAGGGGGGCTAGGGATACGCAGTATTTT
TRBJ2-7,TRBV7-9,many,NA,CASSLAGEVEYF,TGTGCCAGCAGCTTAGCGGGTGAGGTGGAGTACTTC
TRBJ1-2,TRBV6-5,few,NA,CASSRVAGNYGYTF,TGTGCCAGCAGCCGGGTCGCAGGGAACTATGGCTACACCTTC
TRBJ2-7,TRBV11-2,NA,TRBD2,CASSPVAGGSYEQYF,TGTGCCAGCAGCCCAGTAGCGGGGGGCTCCTACGAGCAGTACTTC
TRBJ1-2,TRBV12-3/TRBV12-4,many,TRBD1,CASSPGTENYGYTF,TGTGCCAGCAGCCCCGGGACAGAGAACTATGGCTACACCTTC
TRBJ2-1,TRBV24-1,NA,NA,CATSDFSMTKHEQFF,TGTGCCACCAGTGATTTTAGTATGACTAAACATGAGCAGTTCTTC
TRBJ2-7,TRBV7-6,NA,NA,CASSLADFSSYEQYF,TGTGCCAGCAGCTTGGCGGACTTTAGCTCCTACGAGCAGTACTTC
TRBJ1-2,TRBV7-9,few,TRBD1,CASSLITIGTGGYGYTF,TGTGCCAGCAGCTTAATCACGATTGGGACAGGAGGCTATGGCTACACCTTC
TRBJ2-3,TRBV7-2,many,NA,CASSLNQGRADTQYF,TGTGCCAGCAGCCTAAACCAGGGAAGGGCAGATACGCAGTATTTT
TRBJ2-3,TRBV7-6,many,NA,CASSLYTWRSNTDTQYF,TGTGCCAGCAGCTTATATACTTGGAGATCAAACACAGATACGCAGTATTTT
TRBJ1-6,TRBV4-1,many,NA,CASSLPSSPLHF,TGCGCCAGCAGCCTTCCTAGTTCACCCCTCCACTTT
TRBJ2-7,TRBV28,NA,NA,CASNSGYEQYF,TGTGCCAGCAACTCGGGGTACGAGCAGTACTTC
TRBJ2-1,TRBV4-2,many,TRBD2,CASSQVAAGGPISNEQFF,TGTGCCAGCAGCCAAGTGGCAGCGGGAGGGCCGATAAGCAATGAGCAGTTCTTC
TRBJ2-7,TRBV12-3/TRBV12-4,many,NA,CASSLAGRNYEQYF,TGTGCCAGCAGTTTGGCAGGGAGGAACTACGAGCAGTACTTC
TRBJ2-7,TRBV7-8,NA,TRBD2,CASSLEAGVQYEQYF,TGTGCCAGCAGCTTAGAGGCGGGAGTTCAGTACGAGCAGTACTTC
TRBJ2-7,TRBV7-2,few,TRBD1,CASSLGGQLYEQYF,TGTGCCAGCAGCTTAGGGGGACAGCTATACGAGCAGTACTTC
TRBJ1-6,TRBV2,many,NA,CASSDPDSPLHF,TGTGCCAGCAGTGATCCGGATTCACCCCTCCACTTT
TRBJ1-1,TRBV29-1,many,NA,CSVEEEGSRTEAFF,TGCAGCGTTGAAGAAGAGGGGTCAAGGACTGAAGCTTTCTTT
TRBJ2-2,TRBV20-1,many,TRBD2,CSARDQGLAGAGELFF,TGCAGTGCTAGAGATCAGGGTCTAGCGGGAGCCGGGGAGCTGTTTTTT
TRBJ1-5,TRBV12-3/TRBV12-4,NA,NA,CASTQMAGQPQHF,TGTGCCAGCACCCAAATGGCCGGGCAGCCCCAGCATTTT
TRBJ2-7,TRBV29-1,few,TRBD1,CSGGQGFYEQYF,TGCAGCGGTGGACAGGGTTTCTACGAGCAGTACTTC
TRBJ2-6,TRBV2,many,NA,CASSDAGANVLTF,TGTGCCAGCAGTGATGCGGGGGCCAACGTCCTGACTTTC
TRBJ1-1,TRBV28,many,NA,CASSLWRDTDTEAFF,TGTGCCAGCAGTTTATGGCGGGACACGGACACTGAAGCTTTCTTT
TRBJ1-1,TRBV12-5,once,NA,CASGPGLTTEAFF,TGTGCTAGTGGTCCCGGATTGACCACTGAAGCTTTCTTT
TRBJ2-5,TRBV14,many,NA,CASSQVRDQETQYF,TGTGCCAGCAGCCAAGTGAGAGACCAAGAGACCCAGTACTTC
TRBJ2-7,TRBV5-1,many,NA,CASSPSGVNYEQYF,TGCGCCAGCAGCCCCTCGGGGGTTAACTACGAGCAGTACTTC
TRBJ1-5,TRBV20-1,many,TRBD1,CSARAGQGSNQPQHF,TGCAGTGCTAGAGCTGGACAGGGAAGCAATCAGCCCCAGCATTTT
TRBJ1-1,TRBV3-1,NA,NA,CASSPHGGTEAFF,TGTGCCAGCAGCCCCCACGGGGGCACTGAAGCTTTCTTT
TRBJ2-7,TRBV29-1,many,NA,CSVEGYSYEQYF,TGCAGCGTGGAGGGGTACTCCTACGAGCAGTACTTC
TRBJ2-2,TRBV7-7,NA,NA,CASSKDPATGELFF,TGTGCTAGCAGCAAGGACCCAGCCACCGGGGAGCTGTTTTTT
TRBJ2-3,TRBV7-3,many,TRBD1,CASSLNLGQGWDTQYF,TGTGCCAGCAGCTTAAATCTGGGACAGGGGTGGGATACGCAGTATTTT
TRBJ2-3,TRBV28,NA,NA,CASSSLGEVRNTQYF,TGTGCCAGCAGTTCGTTAGGGGAGGTTAGGAATACGCAGTATTTT
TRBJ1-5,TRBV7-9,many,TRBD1,CASSLVPTGLTYSNQPQHF,TGTGCCAGCAGCTTAGTTCCGACAGGGCTCACGTATAGCAATCAGCCCCAGCATTTT
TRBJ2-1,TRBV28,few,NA,CASSSGSGSSHPFF,TGTGCCAGCAGTTCCGGGTCGGGCTCGTCGCACCCGTTCTTC
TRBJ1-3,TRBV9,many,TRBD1,CASSVGGTVTGNTIYF,TGTGCCAGCAGCGTAGGCGGGACAGTTACTGGAAACACCATATATTTT
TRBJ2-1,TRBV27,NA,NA,CASSLGNPPTNEQFF,TGTGCCAGCAGTCTAGGTAATCCCCCCACCAATGAGCAGTTCTTC
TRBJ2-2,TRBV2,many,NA,CASYAGDNTGELFF,TGTGCCAGCTACGCAGGCGATAACACCGGGGAGCTGTTTTTT
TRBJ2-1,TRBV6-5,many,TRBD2,CASKGGLAGGGDEQFF,TGTGCCAGCAAAGGAGGGCTAGCGGGGGGCGGGGATGAGCAGTTCTTC
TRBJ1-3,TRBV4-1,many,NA,CASSQDRGDRTGNTIYF,TGCGCCAGCAGCCAAGATAGAGGGGATAGGACTGGAAACACCATATATTTT
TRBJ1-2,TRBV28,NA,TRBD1,CASSGETGGNGYTF,TGTGCCAGCAGTGGAGAGACAGGGGGTAATGGCTACACCTTC
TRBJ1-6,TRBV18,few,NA,CASSPAGWDSPLHF,TGTGCCAGCTCACCAGCAGGATGGGATTCACCCCTCCACTTT
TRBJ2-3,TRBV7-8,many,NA,CASSSRLGASTDTQYF,TGTGCCAGCAGCTCCCGACTAGGGGCTAGCACAGATACGCAGTATTTT
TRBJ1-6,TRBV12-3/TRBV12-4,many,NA,CASSLSGQGINSPLHF,TGTGCCAGCAGTTTATCGGGGCAGGGAATTAATTCACCCCTCCACTTT